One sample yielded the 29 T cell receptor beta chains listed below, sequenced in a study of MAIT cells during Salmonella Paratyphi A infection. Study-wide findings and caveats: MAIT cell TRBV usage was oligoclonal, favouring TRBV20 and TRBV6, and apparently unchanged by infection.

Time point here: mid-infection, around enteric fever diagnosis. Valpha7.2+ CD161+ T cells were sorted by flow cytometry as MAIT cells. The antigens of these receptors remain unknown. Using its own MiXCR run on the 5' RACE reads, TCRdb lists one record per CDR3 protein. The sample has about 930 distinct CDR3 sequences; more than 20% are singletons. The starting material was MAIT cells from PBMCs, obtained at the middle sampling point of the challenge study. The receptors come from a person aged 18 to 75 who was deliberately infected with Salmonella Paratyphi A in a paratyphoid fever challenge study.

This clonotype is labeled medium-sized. The CDR3 coding sequence is TGTGCCACCAGCAGAGATCCCGCGGGGAGCTCCTACAATGAGCAGTTCTTC. Translation gives CATSRDPAGSSYNEQFF. The chain joins TRBV15 to TRBJ2-1, with a tentative D call TRBD2 (6 bases). This CDR3 is 17 amino acids long. Trimming shortened V by 0 bases and J by 0 bases, and 12 bases separated the two germline ends. The V gene's germline CDR1 is LNHNV and CDR2 YYDKDF (reference sequence).

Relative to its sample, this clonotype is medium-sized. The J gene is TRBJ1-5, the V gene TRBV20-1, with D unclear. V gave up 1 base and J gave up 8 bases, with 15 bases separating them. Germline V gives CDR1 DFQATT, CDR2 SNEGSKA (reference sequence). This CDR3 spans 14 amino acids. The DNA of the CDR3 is TGCAGTGCTAGAGGTCTCGGGCAGCATGAGCCCCAGCATTTT. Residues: CSARGLGQHEPQHF.

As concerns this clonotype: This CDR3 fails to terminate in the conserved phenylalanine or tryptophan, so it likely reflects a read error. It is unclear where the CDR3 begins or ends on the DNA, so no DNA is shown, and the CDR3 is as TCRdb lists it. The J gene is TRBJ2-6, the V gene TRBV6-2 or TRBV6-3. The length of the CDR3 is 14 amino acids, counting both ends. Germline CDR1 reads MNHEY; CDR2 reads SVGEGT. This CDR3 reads CASSWDSGANVRTG.

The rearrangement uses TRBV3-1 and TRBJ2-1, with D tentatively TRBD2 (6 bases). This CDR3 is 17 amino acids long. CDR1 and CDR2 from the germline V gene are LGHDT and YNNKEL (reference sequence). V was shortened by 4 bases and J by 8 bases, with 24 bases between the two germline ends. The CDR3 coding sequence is TGTGCCAGCAGCCCCTCCGGAAGGGAGGCCGCAGTGGATGAGCAGTTCTTC. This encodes CASSPSGREAAVDEQFF.

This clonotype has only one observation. Here the CDR3 DNA reads TGTGCCAGCAGCGCGCCGACGGTAAGGAGGACTGAAGCTTTCTTT. It encodes CASSAPTVRRTEAFF. The chain recombines TRBV21-1 with TRBJ1-1; the DNA was not used to check the table's D call, TRBD1. TRBV21-1 is marked as a pseudogene. The CDR3 length is 15 residues.

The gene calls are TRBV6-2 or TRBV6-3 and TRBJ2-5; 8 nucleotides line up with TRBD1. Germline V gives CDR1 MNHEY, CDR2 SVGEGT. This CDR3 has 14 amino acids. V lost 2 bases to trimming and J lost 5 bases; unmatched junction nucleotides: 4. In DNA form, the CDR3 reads TGTGCCAGCAGTTACGGACAGGGATCGGAGACCCAGTACTTC. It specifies CASSYGQGSETQYF.

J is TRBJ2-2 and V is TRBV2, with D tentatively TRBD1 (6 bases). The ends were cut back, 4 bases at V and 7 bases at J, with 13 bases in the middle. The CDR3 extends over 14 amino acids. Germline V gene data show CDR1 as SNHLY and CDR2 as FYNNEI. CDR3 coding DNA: TGTGCCAGCAGTGCAGGGGTCTCGAGCGGGGAGCTGTTTTTT. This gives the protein CASSAGVSSGELFF. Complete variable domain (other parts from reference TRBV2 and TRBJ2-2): EPEVTQTPSHQVTQMGQEVILRCVPISNHLYFYWYRQILGQKVEFLVSFYNNEISEKSEIFDDQFSVERPDGSNFTLKIRSTKLEDSAMYFCASSAGVSSGELFFGEGSRLTVL.

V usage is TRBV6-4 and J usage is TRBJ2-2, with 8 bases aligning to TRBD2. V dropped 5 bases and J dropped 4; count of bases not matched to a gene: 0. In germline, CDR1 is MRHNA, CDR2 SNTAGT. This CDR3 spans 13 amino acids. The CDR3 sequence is CASSSGSTGELFF. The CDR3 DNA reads TGTGCCAGCAGTAGCGGGAGCACCGGGGAGCTGTTTTTT.

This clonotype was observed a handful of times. CDR3 in amino acids: CSAAPSGQGRNQPQHF. The CDR3 nucleotides are TGCAGTGCTGCACCGTCTGGACAGGGAAGGAATCAGCCCCAGCATTTT. V is TRBV20-1 and J is TRBJ1-5, with 8 bases matching TRBD1. Germline lookup yields CDR1 DFQATT and CDR2 SNEGSKA (reference sequence). V was pared by 5 bases and J by 4 bases, with 13 bases of the junction left unmatched. The CDR3 contains 16 residues.

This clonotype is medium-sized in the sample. CDR3 DNA: TGTGCCAGCAGTGACGGGACTAGCGGAAACAATGAGCAGTTCTTC. This sequence encodes CASSDGTSGNNEQFF. This chain connects TRBV6-4 to TRBJ2-1; 11 nucleotides match TRBD2. This CDR3 contains 15 residues. Trimming took 2 bases from V and 5 from J; bases not matched to a gene: 2. Germline CDR1 is MRHNA and CDR2 is SNTAGT.

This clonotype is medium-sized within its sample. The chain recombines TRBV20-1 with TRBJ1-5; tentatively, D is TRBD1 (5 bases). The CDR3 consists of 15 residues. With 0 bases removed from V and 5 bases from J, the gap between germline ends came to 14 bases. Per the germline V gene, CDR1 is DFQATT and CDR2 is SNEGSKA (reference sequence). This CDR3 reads CSAREPGDGYQPQHF. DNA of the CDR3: TGCAGTGCTAGAGAACCCGGGGACGGGTATCAGCCCCAGCATTTT.

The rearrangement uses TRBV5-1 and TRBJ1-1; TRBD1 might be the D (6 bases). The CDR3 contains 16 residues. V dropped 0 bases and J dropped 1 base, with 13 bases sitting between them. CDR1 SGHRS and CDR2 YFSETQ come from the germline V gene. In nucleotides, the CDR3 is TGCGCCAGCAGCTTGGCAATTGGACAGCCGAACACTGAAGCTTTCTTT. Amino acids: CASSLAIGQPNTEAFF.

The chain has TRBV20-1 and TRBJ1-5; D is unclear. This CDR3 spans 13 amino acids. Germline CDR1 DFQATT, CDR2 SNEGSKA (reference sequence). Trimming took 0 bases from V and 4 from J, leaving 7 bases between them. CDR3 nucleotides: TGCAGTGCTAGAGACACAGAGAATCAGCCCCAGCATTTT. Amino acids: CSARDTENQPQHF.

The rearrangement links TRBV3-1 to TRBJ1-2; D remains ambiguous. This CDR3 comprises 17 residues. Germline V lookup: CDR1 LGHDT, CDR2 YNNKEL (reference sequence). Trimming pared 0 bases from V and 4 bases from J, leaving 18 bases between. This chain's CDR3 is CASSQDTRVRTSYGYTF. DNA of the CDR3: TGTGCCAGCAGCCAAGACACAAGGGTACGAACCTCCTATGGCTACACCTTC.

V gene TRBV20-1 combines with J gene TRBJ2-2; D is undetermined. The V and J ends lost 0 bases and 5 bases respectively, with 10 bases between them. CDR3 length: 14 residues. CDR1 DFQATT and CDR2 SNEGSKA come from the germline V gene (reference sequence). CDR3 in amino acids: CSARDFQITGELFF. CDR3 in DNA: TGCAGTGCTAGAGACTTCCAGATAACCGGGGAGCTGTTTTTT.

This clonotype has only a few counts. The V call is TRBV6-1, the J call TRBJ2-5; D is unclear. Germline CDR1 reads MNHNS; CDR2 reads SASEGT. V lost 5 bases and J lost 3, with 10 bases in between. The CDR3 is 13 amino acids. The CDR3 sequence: CASSRSAEETQYF. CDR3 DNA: TGTGCCAGCAGTCGGTCAGCAGAAGAGACCCAGTACTTC.

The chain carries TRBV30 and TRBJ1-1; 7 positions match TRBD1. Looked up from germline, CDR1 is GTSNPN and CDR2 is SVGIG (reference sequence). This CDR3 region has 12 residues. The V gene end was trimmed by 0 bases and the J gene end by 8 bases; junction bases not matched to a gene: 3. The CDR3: CAWSVWGQEAFF. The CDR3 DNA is TGTGCCTGGAGTGTCTGGGGACAGGAAGCTTTCTTT.

CDR3 sequence: CSARGGGVSETQYF. CDR3 bases: TGCAGTGCTAGGGGGGGAGGAGTGTCGGAGACCCAGTACTTC. The chain combines TRBV20-1 with TRBJ2-5; possible D gene TRBD2, 6 bases. The CDR3 loop spans 14 amino acids. Trimming took off 3 bases at V and 5 bases at J, with 16 bases between the two ends. Per the germline V gene, CDR1 is DFQATT and CDR2 is SNEGSKA (reference sequence).

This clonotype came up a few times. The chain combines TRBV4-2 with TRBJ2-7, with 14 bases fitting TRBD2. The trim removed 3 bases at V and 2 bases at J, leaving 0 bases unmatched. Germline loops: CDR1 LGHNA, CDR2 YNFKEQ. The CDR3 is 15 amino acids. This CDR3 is CASSQGLAGAYEQYF. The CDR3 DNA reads TGTGCCAGCAGCCAGGGACTAGCGGGAGCCTACGAGCAGTACTTC.

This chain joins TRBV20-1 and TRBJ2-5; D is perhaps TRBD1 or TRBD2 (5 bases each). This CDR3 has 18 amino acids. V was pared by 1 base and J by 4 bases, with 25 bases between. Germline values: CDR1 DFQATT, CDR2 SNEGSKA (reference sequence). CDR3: CSARASRLPGARIETQYF. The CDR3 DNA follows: TGCAGTGCTAGAGCCTCCCGCCTCCCCGGGGCCAGGATAGAGACCCAGTACTTC.

The CDR3 loop reads CASRPTAGVFSDTQYF. The CDR3 DNA sequence: TGTGCCAGCAGACCGACCGCGGGAGTCTTCTCAGATACGCAGTATTTT. The J gene is TRBJ2-3, the V gene TRBV6-2 or TRBV6-3; TRBD2 aligns across 7 bases. CDR1 is MNHEY and CDR2 is SVGEGT in the germline V gene. This CDR3 region has 16 residues. After removal of 6 bases from V and 4 bases from J, the junction contained 13 bases not matched to a gene.

CDR3 bases: TGCAGTGCTAGTGTAGTACAGGGGAGCAATCAGCCCCAGCATTTT. Translation gives CSASVVQGSNQPQHF. This rearrangement joins TRBV20-1 to TRBJ1-5; 7 positions match TRBD1. The V segment lost 3 bases and the J segment 1 base; nucleotides outside the gene matches: 6. The CDR3 runs to 15 residues. In germline, CDR1 is DFQATT, CDR2 SNEGSKA (reference sequence).

As DNA, the CDR3 is TGTGCCAGGGAAAAGACAGGACTATACAATGAGCAGTTCTTC. Protein: CAREKTGLYNEQFF. The chain links TRBV6-1 to TRBJ2-1; D possibly matches TRBD1 or TRBD2 (6 bases each). Germline assignment: CDR1 MNHNS and CDR2 SASEGT. Trimming shortened V by 9 bases and J by 4 bases, and 16 bases separated the two germline ends. The CDR3 totals 14 residues.

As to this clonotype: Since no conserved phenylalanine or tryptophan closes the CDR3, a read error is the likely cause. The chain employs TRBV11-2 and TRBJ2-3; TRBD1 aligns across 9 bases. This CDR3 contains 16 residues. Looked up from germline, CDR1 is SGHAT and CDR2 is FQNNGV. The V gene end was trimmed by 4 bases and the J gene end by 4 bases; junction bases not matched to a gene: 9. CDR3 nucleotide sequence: TGTGCCAGCAGCTCTAGACCTGGGACAGGGTCAGATACGCAGTATTTA. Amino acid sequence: CASSSRPGTGSDTQYL.

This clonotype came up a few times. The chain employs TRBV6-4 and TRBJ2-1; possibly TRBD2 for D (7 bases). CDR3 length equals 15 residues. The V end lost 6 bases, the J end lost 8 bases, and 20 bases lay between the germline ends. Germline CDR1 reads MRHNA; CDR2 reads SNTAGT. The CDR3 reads CASSPLKGGNDEQFF. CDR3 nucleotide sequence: TGTGCCAGCAGCCCCCTGAAGGGGGGGAACGATGAGCAGTTCTTC.

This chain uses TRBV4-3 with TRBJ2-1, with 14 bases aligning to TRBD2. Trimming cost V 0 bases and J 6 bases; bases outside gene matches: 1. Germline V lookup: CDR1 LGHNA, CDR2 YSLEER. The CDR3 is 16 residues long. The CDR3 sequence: CASSQDGTSGGNEQFF. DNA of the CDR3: TGCGCCAGCAGCCAAGATGGGACTAGCGGGGGCAATGAGCAGTTCTTC.

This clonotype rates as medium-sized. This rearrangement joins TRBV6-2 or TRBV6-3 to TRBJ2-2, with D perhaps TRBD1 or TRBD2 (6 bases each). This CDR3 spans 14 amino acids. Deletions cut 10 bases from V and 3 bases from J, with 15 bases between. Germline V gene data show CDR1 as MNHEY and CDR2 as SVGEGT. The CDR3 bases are TGTGCCACCAGCACGGGGGCAGACACCGGGGAGCTGTTTTTT. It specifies CATSTGADTGELFF.

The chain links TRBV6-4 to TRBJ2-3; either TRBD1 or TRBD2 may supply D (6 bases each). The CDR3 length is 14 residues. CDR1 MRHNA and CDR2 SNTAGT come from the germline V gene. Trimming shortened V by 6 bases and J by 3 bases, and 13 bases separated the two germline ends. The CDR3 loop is CASSRGRDTDTQYF. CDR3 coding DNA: TGTGCCAGCAGCCGGGGGCGGGATACAGATACGCAGTATTTT.

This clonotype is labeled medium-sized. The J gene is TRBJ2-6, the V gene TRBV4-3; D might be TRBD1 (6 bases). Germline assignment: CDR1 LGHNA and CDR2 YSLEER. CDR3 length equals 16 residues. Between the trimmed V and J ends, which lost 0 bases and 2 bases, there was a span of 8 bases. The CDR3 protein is CASSQDGTTGANVLTF. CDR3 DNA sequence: TGCGCCAGCAGCCAAGATGGGACAACTGGGGCCAACGTCCTGACTTTC.